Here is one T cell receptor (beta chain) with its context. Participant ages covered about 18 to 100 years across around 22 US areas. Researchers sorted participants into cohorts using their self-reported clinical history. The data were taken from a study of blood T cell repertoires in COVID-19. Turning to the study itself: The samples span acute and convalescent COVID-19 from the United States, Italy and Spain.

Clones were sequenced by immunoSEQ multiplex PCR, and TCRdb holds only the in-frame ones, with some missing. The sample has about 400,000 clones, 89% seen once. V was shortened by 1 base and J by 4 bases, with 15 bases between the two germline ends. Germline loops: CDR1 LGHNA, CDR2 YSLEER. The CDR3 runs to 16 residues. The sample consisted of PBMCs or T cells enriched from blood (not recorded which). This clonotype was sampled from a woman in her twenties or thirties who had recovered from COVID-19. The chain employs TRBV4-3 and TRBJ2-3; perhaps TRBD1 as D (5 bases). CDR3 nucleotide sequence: TGCGCCAGCAGCCAAGGTCTGGGGCTAGTTGCAGATACGCAGTATTTT. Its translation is CASSQGLGLVADTQYF.